This entry describes one T cell receptor (beta chain). Its antigen has not been determined. Per-nucleotide qualities are absent, and no much larger clonotype sits a single base away. The data derive from a study of a mutant IDH1 vaccine in newly diagnosed glioma (dated by TCRdb to the early 2020s). The study in broad terms: Patients were given eight vaccinations, in weeks 1, 3, 5, 7, 11, 15, 19 and 23, which matched visits V03 through V10. In the chemotherapy-containing groups, vaccination started alongside temozolomide cycles, whereas in patients who had radiotherapy alone it started 4-6 weeks after radiotherapy. Of the approximately 34 patients who were treated, around 60% were male and approximately 40% were female, and the mean age was around 40 years. Prior to enrollment, patients had been given standard therapy consisting of radiotherapy alone, temozolomide alone, or radiochemotherapy with temozolomide, with the combination given to most patients. Six visits were used for peripheral blood collection: V03 (baseline), V05, V07, V10, V12 and V13. For exploratory analyses, longitudinal TCRB deep sequencing was carried out in more than 20 treated patients wherever samples were available. General conclusions and limits of the study: According to the authors, sample limitations meant that analyses of patient blood samples could not be reproduced. Across multiple MHC alleles, vaccine-induced immune responses were seen in approximately 93% of patients. Changes in the top peripheral T cell clonotypes picked up by TCRB sequencing did not appear to be linked to pseudoprogression. PBMC samples for TCRB deep sequencing were selected based on availability.

According to the study, the label for this sample's time point signals: week 5, during vaccination. Every vaccine dose consisted of 300 ug of a 20-mer mutant IDH1 peptide in Montanide, administered subcutaneously together with topical imiquimod. The donors had newly diagnosed IDH1-mutant astrocytomas of WHO grade 3 or 4 that showed loss of nuclear ATRX. The samples were drawn from NOA16, a multicentre, single-arm, open-label phase I trial in Germany that tested a mutant IDH1 peptide vaccine in humans for the first time. The DNeasy Blood and Tissue Kit was used to extract genomic DNA from EDTA blood for TCRB sequencing. From cysteine to phenylalanine, the CDR3 is 16 amino acids long. The entry retains the CDR3 DNA only, 48 bases that are in frame from base 1. The germline V gene encodes CDR1 SGDLS and CDR2 YYNGEE. After removal of 4 bases from V and 0 bases from J, the junction retains 6 bases not matched to a gene.

Library preparation used the immunoSEQ multiplex PCR assay. The hsTCRB Kit was used according to the manufacturer's protocol to amplify rearranged TCR beta chain sequences. TCRB libraries were sequenced on an Illumina MiSeq. The paper's processing steps were these. The proprietary platform of the kit vendor was used for demultiplexing, trimming and gene mapping. TCRdb retrieved this table from immuneACCESS and kept in-frame rearrangements only. Not all clones are present; in checked studies, unresolved V genes account for under half, and no reason is known for the remainder. From that table come the V and J calls and clone size; the DNA was used to work out D and trimming. The sample table shows roughly 28,000 clones, and more than 65% are seen once. The ten biggest clones cover approximately 7.7% of the sample.

The sequencing used PBMCs, collected from a glioma patient whose treatment included an IDH1 peptide vaccine. This receptor was taken from a man aged 35 to 55 with glioma. Some clones in this sample may be carry-over from other donors' samples. This receptor chain uses TRBV9 and TRBJ1-3; 8 central bases correspond to TRBD1. The DNA sequence reads TGTGCCAGCAGCCTGGACAGGGAGGACTCTGGAAACACCATATATTTT. This gives the protein CASSLDREDSGNTIYF.